One T cell receptor (beta chain) is described in this entry. The record originates from a study of blood T cell repertoires in COVID-19. Sequencing used immunoSEQ multiplex PCR; TCRdb keeps in-frame clones, though not all of them. The sample has 130,000 to 150,000 clones; around 90% are singletons. The TCR sequence derives from a woman aged 40 to 50 who had been exposed to COVID-19. The sample taken for sequencing was PBMCs or T cells enriched from blood (not recorded which).

Here the CDR3 reads CACRRGTDTQYF. Here the CDR3 DNA reads TGTGCCTGCCGACGAGGGACAGATACGCAGTATTTT. The chain is built from TRBV19 and TRBJ2-3; possibly TRBD2 for D (5 bases). Germline V gives CDR1 LNHDA, CDR2 SQIVND (reference sequence). V gave up 11 bases and J gave up 3 bases, with 12 bases separating them. The CDR3 is 12 residues long.